This paragraph covers one TCR beta chain sequence. CDR1 LNHDA and CDR2 SQIVND come from the germline V gene (reference sequence). Trimming took 6 bases from V and 4 from J, leaving 12 bases between them. CDR3 length: 13 amino acids. This specimen belongs to a study of control samples from healthy donors and cancer patients. Clones were read by immunoSEQ multiplex PCR, and TCRdb kept only the in-frame ones, dropping some. The sample consists of about 110,000 clones, over 75% of them appearing once. The clonotype originates from a woman aged 60-70 years with lung cancer. The sequencing sample was made of PBMCs. The chain recombines TRBV19 with TRBJ1-1; no clear D. The CDR3 loop is CASREAGGTEAFF. DNA for the CDR3: TGTGCCAGTAGGGAGGCTGGAGGCACTGAAGCTTTCTTT.